This T cell receptor (beta chain) was found in a study of cytomegalovirus exposure and HLA in healthy donors. The PCR was carried out with 60 Vbeta primers and 13 Jbeta primers. Sequencing was performed with immunoSEQ multiplex PCR; in TCRdb, only in-frame clones are kept and a portion is missing. Of roughly 100,000 clones listed, around 74% were seen once; the top ten hold approximately 6.4%. The length of the CDR3 is 16 residues. V lost 3 bases and J 1 base, leaving 17 bases between the germline ends. Per the germline V gene, CDR1 is SGDLS and CDR2 is YYNGEE. The V call is TRBV9, the J call TRBJ2-7; a weak D match, TRBD1 (6 bases). This sequence was found in a man aged 35 to 55 in good health and CMV-seropositive. Sequencing used PBMCs. This CDR3 reads CASSASPGAFSYEQYF. In DNA, the CDR3 is TGTGCCAGCAGCGCCTCGCCAGGGGCCTTTTCCTACGAGCAGTACTTC.